The clone carrying this T cell receptor beta chain was picked up one time. The data belong to a study of shared clonotypes between healthy human individuals. The data were produced by immunoSEQ multiplex PCR, yet TCRdb's version contains in-frame clones alone and is incomplete. The sample contains around 2.5 million clones, 93% of which appear only once. Only Caucasian adults living in Nashville, Tennessee made up the donor group. The CDR3 extends over 14 amino acids. V lost 4 bases to trimming and J lost 1 base; unmatched junction nucleotides: 0. Looked up from germline, CDR1 is LGHNA and CDR2 is YSLEER.

Sequences were obtained from naive CD4+ T cells from PBMCs. The subset is: CD45RA+ positively selected. J is TRBJ1-1 and V is TRBV4-3; TRBD1 aligns across 10 bases. The sequence derives from a man between 18 and 35 years old in good health. Some clones in this sample may be carry-over from other donors' samples. The CDR3, as DNA: TGCGCCAGCAGCCGGACAGGGGGGAACACTGAAGCTTTCTTT. It codes for CASSRTGGNTEAFF.